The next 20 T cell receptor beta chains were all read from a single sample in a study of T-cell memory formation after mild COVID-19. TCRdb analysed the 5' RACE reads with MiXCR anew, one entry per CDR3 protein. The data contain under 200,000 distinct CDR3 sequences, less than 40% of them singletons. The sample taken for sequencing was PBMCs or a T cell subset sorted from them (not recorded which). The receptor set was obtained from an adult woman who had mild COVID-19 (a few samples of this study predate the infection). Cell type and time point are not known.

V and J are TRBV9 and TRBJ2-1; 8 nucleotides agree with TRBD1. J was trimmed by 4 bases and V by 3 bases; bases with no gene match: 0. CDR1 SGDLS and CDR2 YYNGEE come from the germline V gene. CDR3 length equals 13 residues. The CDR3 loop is CASSGDRYNEQFF. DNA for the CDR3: TGTGCCAGCAGCGGGGACAGGTACAATGAGCAGTTCTTC.

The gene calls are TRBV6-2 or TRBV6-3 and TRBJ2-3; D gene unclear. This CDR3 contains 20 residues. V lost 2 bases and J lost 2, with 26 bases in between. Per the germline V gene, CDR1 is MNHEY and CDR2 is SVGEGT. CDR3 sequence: CASSYQGGVRLGRHTDTQYF. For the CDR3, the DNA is TGTGCCAGCAGTTACCAAGGCGGAGTTAGACTGGGAAGACACACAGATACGCAGTATTTT.

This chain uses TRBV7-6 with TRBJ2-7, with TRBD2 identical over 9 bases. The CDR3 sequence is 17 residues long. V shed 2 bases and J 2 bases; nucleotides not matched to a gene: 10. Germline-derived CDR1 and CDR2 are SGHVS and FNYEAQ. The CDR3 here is CASSLPAGGGRTYEQYF. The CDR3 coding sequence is TGTGCCAGCAGCTTACCAGCGGGAGGTGGTAGGACCTACGAGCAGTACTTC. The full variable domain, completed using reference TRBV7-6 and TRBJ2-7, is GAGVSQSPRYKVTKRGQDVALRCDPISGHVSLYWYRQALGQGPEFLTYFNYEAQQDKSGLPNDRFSAERPEGSISTLTIQRTEQRDSAMYRCASSLPAGGGRTYEQYFGPGTRLTVT.

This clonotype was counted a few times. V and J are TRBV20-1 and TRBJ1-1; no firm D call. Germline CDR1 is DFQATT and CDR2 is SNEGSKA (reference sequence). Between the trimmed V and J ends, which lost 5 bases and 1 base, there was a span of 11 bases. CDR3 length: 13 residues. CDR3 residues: CSARHQPNTEAFF. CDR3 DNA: TGCAGTGCTCGACACCAGCCGAACACTGAAGCTTTCTTT.

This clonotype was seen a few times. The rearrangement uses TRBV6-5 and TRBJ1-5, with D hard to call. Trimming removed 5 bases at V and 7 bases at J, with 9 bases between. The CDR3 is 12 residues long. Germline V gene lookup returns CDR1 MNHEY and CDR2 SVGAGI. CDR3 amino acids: CASSTARQPQHF. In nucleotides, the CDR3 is TGTGCCAGCAGTACTGCGCGACAGCCCCAGCATTTT.

CDR3 nucleotides: TGTGCCAGCAGTTCGAAACTAGCGGGAGCGTACAATGAGCAGTTCTTC. Its protein is CASSSKLAGAYNEQFF. The chain uses TRBV27 and TRBJ2-1; 11 bases align to TRBD2. Germline CDR1 reads MNHEY; CDR2 reads SMNVEV (reference sequence). This CDR3 is built from 16 residues. Trimming took 4 bases from V and 4 from J; bases not matched to a gene: 6.

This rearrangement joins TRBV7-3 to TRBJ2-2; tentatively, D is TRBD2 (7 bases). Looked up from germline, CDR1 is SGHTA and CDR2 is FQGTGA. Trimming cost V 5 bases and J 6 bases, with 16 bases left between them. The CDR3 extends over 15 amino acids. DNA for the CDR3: TGTGCCAGCAGCCCAAGCAAGGGGGGGCCCGGGGAGCTGTTTTTT. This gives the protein CASSPSKGGPGELFF.

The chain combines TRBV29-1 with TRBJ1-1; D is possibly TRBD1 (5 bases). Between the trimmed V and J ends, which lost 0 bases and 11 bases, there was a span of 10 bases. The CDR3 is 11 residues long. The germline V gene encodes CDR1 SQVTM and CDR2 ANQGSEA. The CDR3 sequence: CSVEDAGGAFF. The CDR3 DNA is TGCAGCGTTGAAGATGCGGGGGGGGCTTTCTTT.

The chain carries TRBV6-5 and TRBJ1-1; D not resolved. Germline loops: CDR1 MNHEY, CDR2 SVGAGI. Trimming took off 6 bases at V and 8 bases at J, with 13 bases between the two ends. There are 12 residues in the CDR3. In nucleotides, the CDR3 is TGTGCCAGCAGGGACGGGGTCAGGGAAGCTTTCTTT. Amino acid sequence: CASRDGVREAFF.

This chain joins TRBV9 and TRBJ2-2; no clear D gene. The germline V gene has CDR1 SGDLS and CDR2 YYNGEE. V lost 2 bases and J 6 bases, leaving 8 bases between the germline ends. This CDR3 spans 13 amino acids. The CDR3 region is CASSVRVAGELFF. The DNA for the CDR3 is TGTGCCAGCAGCGTCCGGGTGGCCGGGGAGCTGTTTTTT.

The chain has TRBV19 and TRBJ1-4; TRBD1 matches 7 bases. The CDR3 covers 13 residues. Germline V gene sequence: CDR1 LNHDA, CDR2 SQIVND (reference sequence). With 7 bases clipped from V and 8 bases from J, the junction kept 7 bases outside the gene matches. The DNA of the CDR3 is TGTGCCAGTATTGGGGACAGCGGAGAAAAACTGTTTTTT. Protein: CASIGDSGEKLFF.

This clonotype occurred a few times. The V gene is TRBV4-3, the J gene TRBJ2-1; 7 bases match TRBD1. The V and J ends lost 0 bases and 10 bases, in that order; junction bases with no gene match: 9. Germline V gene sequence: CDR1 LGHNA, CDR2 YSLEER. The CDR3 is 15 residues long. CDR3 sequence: CASSQDPGTVREQFF. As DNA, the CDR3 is TGCGCCAGCAGCCAAGATCCAGGGACAGTTCGGGAGCAGTTCTTC.

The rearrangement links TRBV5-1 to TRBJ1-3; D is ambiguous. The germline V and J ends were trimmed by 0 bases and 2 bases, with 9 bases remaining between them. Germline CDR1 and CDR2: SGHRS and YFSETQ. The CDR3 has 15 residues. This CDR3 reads CASSLGGEPGNTIYF. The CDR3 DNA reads TGCGCCAGCAGCTTGGGTGGGGAACCTGGAAACACCATATATTTT.

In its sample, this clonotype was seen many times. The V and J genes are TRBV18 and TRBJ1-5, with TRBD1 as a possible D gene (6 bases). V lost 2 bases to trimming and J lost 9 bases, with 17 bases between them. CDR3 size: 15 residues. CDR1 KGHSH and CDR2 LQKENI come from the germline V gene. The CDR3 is CASSPGTGFPWPQHF. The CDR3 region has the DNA TGTGCCAGCTCACCAGGAACAGGGTTCCCCTGGCCCCAGCATTTT.

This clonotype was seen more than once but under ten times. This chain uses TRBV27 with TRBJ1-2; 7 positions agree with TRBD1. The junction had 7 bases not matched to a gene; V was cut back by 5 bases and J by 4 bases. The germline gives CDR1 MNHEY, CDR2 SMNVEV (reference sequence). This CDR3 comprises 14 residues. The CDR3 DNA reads TGTGCCAGCAGTCCGACAGGGATGATCTATGGCTACACCTTC. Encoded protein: CASSPTGMIYGYTF.

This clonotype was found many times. The CDR3 nucleotides are TGTGCCAGCAGTGACTCTAGGGACGGGACGCCCGGGGAGCTGTTTTTT. Its translation is CASSDSRDGTPGELFF. The chain uses TRBV6-4 and TRBJ2-2; D tentatively fits TRBD1 or TRBD2 (5 bases each). CDR1 and CDR2 (germline): MRHNA, SNTAGT. V was pared by 0 bases and J by 6 bases, with 14 bases between. The CDR3 covers 16 residues.

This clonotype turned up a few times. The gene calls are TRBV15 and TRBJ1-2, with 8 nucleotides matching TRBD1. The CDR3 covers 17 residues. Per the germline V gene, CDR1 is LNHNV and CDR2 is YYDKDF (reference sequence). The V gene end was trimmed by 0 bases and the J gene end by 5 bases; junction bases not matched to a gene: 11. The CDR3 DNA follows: TGTGCCACCAGCAGAGATGGCCGGGGACAGGCCGTGTATGGCTACACCTTC. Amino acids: CATSRDGRGQAVYGYTF.

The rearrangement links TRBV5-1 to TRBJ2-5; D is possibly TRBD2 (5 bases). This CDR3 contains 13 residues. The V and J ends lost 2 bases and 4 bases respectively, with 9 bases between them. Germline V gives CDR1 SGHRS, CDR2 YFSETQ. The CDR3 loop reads CASSLGSGETQYF. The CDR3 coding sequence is TGCGCCAGCAGCTTAGGAAGCGGAGAGACCCAGTACTTC.

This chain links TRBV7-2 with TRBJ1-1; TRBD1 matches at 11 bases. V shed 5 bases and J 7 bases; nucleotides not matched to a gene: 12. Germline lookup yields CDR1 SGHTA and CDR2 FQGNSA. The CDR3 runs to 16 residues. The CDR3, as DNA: TGTGCCAGCAGCCGCTTAACCAGGACAGGGGGCCTTGAAGCTTTCTTT. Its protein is CASSRLTRTGGLEAFF.

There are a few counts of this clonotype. The CDR3 sequence is CASSQVGQGLFF. The CDR3 DNA is TGTGCCAGCAGCCAAGTGGGACAGGGGTTGTTCTTC. This sequence joins TRBV3-1 and TRBJ2-1; 10 positions agree with TRBD1. The germline CDR1 and CDR2 sequences are LGHDT and YNNKEL (reference sequence). V shed 1 base and J 15 bases; nucleotides not matched to a gene: 3. The CDR3 is made up of 12 amino acids.